This TCR beta chain was sequenced during a study of tumor-infiltrating lymphocytes in primary liver carcinoma. Germline CDR1 and CDR2: SEHNR and FQNEAQ (reference sequence). The CDR3 has 16 amino acids. Comment on this clonotype: No antigen is known for it. A much larger clone is a single base away; this may be a read error.

TCR beta cDNA was prepared out of roughly 490 ng total RNA by means of a constant-region primer. Libraries for TCR beta were built through three nested multiplex PCR rounds, which together made up a slightly modified ARM-PCR procedure. Running roughly 10 cycles apiece, the first two PCR rounds relied on TRBV1-TRBV30 forward primers together with a C-beta reverse primer. Each CDR3 protein gets one entry after TCRdb re-called the multiplex PCR reads with MiXCR. The table shows some 50,000 distinct CDR3 sequences, with just over 70% occurring only once. Without any cell sorting, roughly 20-32 mg of bulk tissue yielded co-extracted RNA and DNA. Overall study findings and caveats: The difference in top-250-clone fraction between tumors and blood was significant, favoring tumors (p = 0.039). The study found tumor-adjacent and tumor-blood pairs overlapped less than tumor region pairs.

V is TRBV7-9 and J is TRBJ2-7, with TRBD2 matching over 12 bases. The specimen was liver tumor tissue from sampling region 5. Subset reported: tumor region T5, tumor centre. The clonotype was recovered from a man aged 40-50 years with primary liver carcinoma and hepatitis B virus infection. The CDR3 loop reads CTSSLTSGSIPYEQYF. CDR3 coding DNA: TGTACCAGCAGTTTGACTAGCGGGAGTATCCCCTACGAGCAGTACTTC.